What follows describes a single TCR beta chain. This specimen comes from a study of technical replicates of blood from several donors. Repertoires were generated with immunoSEQ multiplex PCR, while TCRdb's copy carries only in-frame clones and drops some. The profile covers 75,000 or so clones, with approximately 95% appearing a single time and approximately 0.25% taken by the ten largest. CDR1 and CDR2 from the germline V gene are SGHTA and FQGNSA. The CDR3 consists of 17 residues. V lost 2 bases to trimming and J lost 6 bases; unmatched junction nucleotides: 11. This sequence joins TRBV7-2 and TRBJ2-1; TRBD2 matches at 9 bases. The sequenced material came from T cells isolated from PBMCs. This TCR was sampled from a human donor in good health. The CDR3 reads CASSLWADSGRGNEQFF. DNA of the CDR3: TGTGCCAGCAGCTTATGGGCGGATAGCGGGAGAGGCAATGAGCAGTTCTTC.